Following are 20 T cell receptor beta chains from one sample sequenced in a study of blood T cell repertoires in COVID-19. Method: immunoSEQ multiplex PCR; TCRdb's copy keeps in-frame clones and lacks some. There are 300,000 or so clones in the sample; nearly 90% occur only once, and 4.5% to 7% lies in the top ten. The sequencing input was PBMCs or T cells enriched from blood (not recorded which). The receptors were sampled from a woman in her twenties or thirties who had recovered from COVID-19.

The chain employs TRBV28 and TRBJ1-2; 9 bases align to TRBD1. This CDR3 is 14 amino acids long. V shed 5 bases, J shed 8 bases, and the junction held 9 bases outside the gene matches. Per germline, CDR1 MDHEN and CDR2 SYDVKM. DNA for the CDR3: TGTGCCAGCAGTCTCAGAGGACAGGGGAAGGGCTACACCTTC. This gives the protein CASSLRGQGKGYTF.

This clone turned up a few times. The V and J genes are TRBV7-9 and TRBJ1-2, with D maybe TRBD1 (5 bases). The CDR3 length is 14 residues. Trimming shortened V by 5 bases and J by 2 bases, and 12 bases separated the two germline ends. Germline CDR1 SEHNR, CDR2 FQNEAQ (reference sequence). This chain's CDR3 is CASSHRQPNYGYTF. CDR3 in DNA: TGTGCCAGCAGCCATCGACAGCCGAACTATGGCTACACCTTC.

The chain employs TRBV12-3 or TRBV12-4 and TRBJ1-4, with a possible D match to TRBD1 (5 bases). This CDR3 spans 12 amino acids. Trimming removed 10 bases from V and 7 bases from J, with 13 bases in between. The CDR3 DNA sequence: TGTGCCACCGGACAAGCGGGTGAAAAACTGTTTTTT. Protein product: CATGQAGEKLFF.

The J gene is TRBJ1-2, the V gene TRBV5-1; D is undetermined. Trimming removed 2 bases at V and 8 bases at J, with 16 bases between. CDR3 length equals 14 residues. Germline V gene lookup returns CDR1 SGHRS and CDR2 YFSETQ. The CDR3 protein is CASSFLGEEYGYTF. The CDR3 region has the DNA TGCGCCAGCAGCTTTCTGGGAGAGGAATACGGCTACACCTTC.

As DNA, the CDR3 is TGCAGCGTCCCGCCCCCCACACATGACTGGCGAGGCACCGGGGAGCTGTTTTTT. Translating gives CSVPPPTHDWRGTGELFF. This rearrangement joins TRBV29-1 to TRBJ2-2; D unclear. The V end was cut by 6 bases, the J end by 4 bases, with 27 bases between. Germline V gives CDR1 SQVTM, CDR2 ANQGSEA. The CDR3 is made up of 18 amino acids.

This clone was counted a single time. The chain joins TRBV10-3 to TRBJ1-1; D might be TRBD1 (5 bases). Germline V CDR1 and CDR2: ENHRY, SYGVKD. The length of the CDR3 is 13 residues. Trimming took 6 bases from V and 0 from J, leaving 8 bases between them. The CDR3 reads CAIRDNLNTEAFF. CDR3 coding DNA: TGTGCCATCAGGGACAATCTGAACACTGAAGCTTTCTTT.

The V call is TRBV4-2, the J call TRBJ2-3; no clear D. Between the trimmed V and J ends, which lost 0 bases and 0 bases, there was a span of 7 bases. CDR3 length equals 15 residues. Germline lookup yields CDR1 LGHNA and CDR2 YNFKEQ. The CDR3 sequence: CASSQDFGSTDTQYF. The CDR3 DNA sequence: TGTGCCAGCAGCCAAGATTTTGGCAGCACAGATACGCAGTATTTT.

The J gene is TRBJ1-1, the V gene TRBV14; a possible D gene is TRBD1 (5 bases). V dropped 3 bases and J dropped 11 bases, with 13 bases sitting between them. CDR3 length equals 12 residues. Germline CDR1 reads SGHDN; CDR2 reads FVKESK. The CDR3 sequence is CASSHAGPGAFF. Written as DNA, the CDR3 is TGTGCCAGCAGCCATGCGGGGCCGGGTGCTTTCTTT.

This chain connects TRBV5-1 to TRBJ2-1, with 8 bases aligning to TRBD2. This CDR3 region has 16 residues. Germline CDR1 and CDR2: SGHRS and YFSETQ. The V segment lost 3 bases and the J segment 0 bases; nucleotides outside the gene matches: 5. In nucleotides, the CDR3 is TGCGCCAGCAGCTCCCGCGGGGGGAGCTCCTACAATGAGCAGTTCTTC. Protein sequence: CASSSRGGSSYNEQFF.

This chain uses TRBV27 with TRBJ1-2; perhaps TRBD1 as D (5 bases). The germline V gene has CDR1 MNHEY and CDR2 SMNVEV (reference sequence). The CDR3 contains 14 residues. V lost 3 bases to trimming and J lost 2 bases, with 10 bases between them. Here the CDR3 DNA reads TGTGCCAGCAGTTTTCAGGGCCCAAACTATGGCTACACCTTC. Translated: CASSFQGPNYGYTF.

The chain couples TRBV6-5 to TRBJ2-5; D is perhaps TRBD1 (6 bases). The CDR3 runs to 13 residues. The V gene's germline CDR1 is MNHEY and CDR2 SVGAGI. V gave up 6 bases and J gave up 1 base, with 9 bases separating them. The CDR3 spells CASSWGPQETQYF. The CDR3, as DNA: TGTGCCAGCAGCTGGGGGCCCCAAGAGACCCAGTACTTC.

As to this clone: Other DNA sequences from this sample encode an identical CDR3 as well. The chain carries TRBV5-1 and TRBJ1-1; maybe TRBD1 (5 bases). Trimming removed 0 bases from V and 4 bases from J, with 10 bases in between. The CDR3 contains 14 residues. Germline V lookup: CDR1 SGHRS, CDR2 YFSETQ. The CDR3 sequence is CASSLATGGTEAFF. The CDR3 nucleotides read TGCGCCAGCAGCTTGGCGACGGGGGGCACTGAAGCTTTCTTT.

The chain recombines TRBV2 with TRBJ1-4, with 7 bases aligning to TRBD1. The J segment lost 8 bases and the V segment lost 5 bases, leaving 11 bases of the junction unmatched. The CDR3 is made up of 15 amino acids. The germline CDR1 and CDR2 sequences are SNHLY and FYNNEI. The CDR3 coding sequence is TGTGCCAGCAGTCGGGACAGCCCTTCTGGCGAAAAACTGTTTTTT. Its protein product is CASSRDSPSGEKLFF.

The chain joins TRBV20-1 to TRBJ2-3, with a tentative D call TRBD2 (6 bases). The germline V gene has CDR1 DFQATT and CDR2 SNEGSKA (reference sequence). CDR3 length equals 15 residues. Trimming cost V 3 bases and J 2 bases, with 15 bases left between them. CDR3 protein: CSASDLAGPTDTQYF. CDR3 bases: TGCAGTGCTAGTGATTTGGCGGGGCCCACAGATACGCAGTATTTT.

About this clone: The sample contains more than one DNA sequence encoding this CDR3. V usage is TRBV7-2 and J usage is TRBJ1-5; 7 nucleotides match TRBD1. This CDR3 has 14 amino acids. The germline gives CDR1 SGHTA, CDR2 FQGNSA. The trim removed 4 bases at V and 7 bases at J, leaving 7 bases unmatched. The CDR3 protein is CASSSTGADQPQHF. The CDR3 DNA sequence: TGTGCCAGCAGCTCTACAGGGGCAGACCAGCCCCAGCATTTT.

The table lists this clone with a few counts. The chain employs TRBV5-6 and TRBJ2-7; D remains unclear. Looked up from germline, CDR1 is SGHDT and CDR2 is YYEEEE. V lost 6 bases, J lost 0 bases, and 16 bases lay in between. The CDR3 totals 15 residues. In DNA, the CDR3 is TGTGCCAGCACTGGCAACAGACAAATCTCCTACGAGCAGTACTTC. Translation gives CASTGNRQISYEQYF.

This clone showed up just once. The same CDR3 can be traced to other DNA sequences in this sample. CDR3 nucleotides: TGTGCCAGTAGTATTAGGACAGACTATGGCTACACCTTC. Its translation: CASSIRTDYGYTF. V and J are TRBV19 and TRBJ1-2, with D possibly being TRBD1 (6 bases). The germline CDR1 and CDR2 sequences are LNHDA and SQIVND (reference sequence). The CDR3 is 13 amino acids. The V end lost 3 bases, the J end lost 3 bases, and 8 bases lay between the germline ends.

This rearrangement joins TRBV5-1 to TRBJ2-7; 9 nucleotides align to TRBD1. Trimming at V came to 4 bases and at J to 1 base, leaving 9 bases not matched to a gene. The CDR3 length is 16 residues. Germline CDR1 SGHRS, CDR2 YFSETQ. The CDR3 here is CASSPSGTGSSYEQYF. The CDR3 nucleotides read TGCGCCAGCAGCCCAAGTGGGACAGGGAGTTCCTACGAGCAGTACTTC.

This clone showed up just once. The chain couples TRBV10-3 to TRBJ1-2, with D maybe TRBD1 (6 bases). Trimming stripped 10 bases from V and 0 bases from J, with 12 bases between. The length of the CDR3 is 13 residues. Per the germline V gene, CDR1 is ENHRY and CDR2 is SYGVKD. The CDR3 sequence: CATRQAANYGYTF. CDR3 coding DNA: TGTGCCACCCGACAGGCTGCTAACTATGGCTACACCTTC.

This rearrangement joins TRBV25-1 to TRBJ1-2; tentatively, D is TRBD1 (5 bases). Trimming pared 1 base from V and 6 bases from J, leaving 18 bases between. CDR1 is MGHDK and CDR2 is SYGVNS in the germline V gene. The CDR3 runs to 16 residues. CDR3 in DNA: TGTGCCAGCAGTGAATGGAGCAGGGAAGTGAAACATGGCTACACCTTC. This sequence encodes CASSEWSREVKHGYTF.